This T cell receptor (beta chain) is drawn from a study of long-term antiretroviral therapy in people with HIV (dated by TCRdb to 2021 to 2024). As for the study more broadly: The earliest samples were collected about a decade before the 2015 WHO recommendation for immediate ART, when ART was typically delayed until CD4 counts fell. A retrospective serial study tested whether changes in peripheral blood TRB repertoire composition and diversity were associated with ART initiation and durable HIV suppression. A total of over 150 cryopreserved PBMC samples came from a few dozen adults with confirmed HIV infection and were collected serially over a mean of roughly 6 years (range 1-12). About 40% of the 30 participants with HIV were female. No cross-contamination during QIAcube processing was seen in test extractions of a monoclonal T-cell line run alongside approximately 36 polyclonal samples. Points the paper makes about the study in general: Limited PBMC availability meant only the TCR beta chain was sequenced, without alpha chain pairing. Expanded TRB clones identified before ART initiation dominated the repertoire at all time points, although this dominance fluctuated and declined in many PLHIV after ART. Unsorted PBMC were profiled instead of sorted CD4+ and CD8+ T cells because pre-ART samples had limited cell numbers. Inferences about post-ART repertoire changes are limited because no data were available on ART adherence, viral resistance or therapy changes. The samples were dated from about 2004 to 2017, and the ART regimens that were used may be less effective than current ART regimens. Starting ART was linked to a significant rise in TRB diversity, yet even after long-term ART the diversity remained significantly lower than in transplant donor controls. HIV repertoires had narrower CDR3 length ranges than controls, and the network structure suggested an antigen-experienced repertoire that shifted only slightly toward naive after ART.

The immunoSEQ hsTCRB v3.0 assay was used at survey level resolution for TRB variable region sequencing. TRB sequencing targeted a depth of about 35,000-50,000 T-cell genomes per sample. TRB libraries were pooled and sequenced on an Illumina MiSeq using a v3 150-cycle kit. On the authors' methods: Repertoire analysis ran in R within a reproducible Nextflow workflow covering QC, data transformation and analysis. LymphoSeq2, an R package for exploring AIRR-Seq data, was used to implement the custom analyses. After excluding a handful of samples that yielded fewer than 5000 total TRB sequences, approximately 180 HIV repertoires remained for analysis. Of the approximately 190 retained HIV repertoires, almost 60 were collected before and more than 120 after ART initiation. Repertoires were downsampled to 5000 TRB nucleotide sequences, and summary statistics were averaged over 100 downsampling iterations. TRB sequences were retained for analysis only if CDR3 regions of at least seven amino acids were present. Diversity was measured with a Shannon entropy-derived clonality score and the Gini coefficient. In the repertoire networks, any two of the top 5000 CDR3 amino acid sequences were connected whenever the two sequences differed by an edit distance of one. GLIPH2 predicted antigen specificity groups and MHC restriction for TRB CDR3 amino acid sequences. CDR3 amino acid sequences were matched against VDJdb and McPAS-TCR to flag known CMV, EBV, HIV or tissue antigen associations. Pre-ART, post-ART and control groups were compared with Wilcoxon signed-rank tests and Holm-Bonferroni correction. Entries here come from immuneACCESS through TCRdb and include only in-frame sequences with V and J called. Some clones fail to appear in such tables; in the studies checked, an unresolved V gene covers under half of the shortfall, and the cause of the remainder is unknown. The DNA gave D and trimming, while V, J and clone size come from that table. Present in this sample are tens of thousands of clones, around 80% of which were seen just once. The ten largest account for approximately 7.6% of the sample.

Worth noting for this clone: Its specific antigen is unknown. No clone much larger than this one lies a single base away; base qualities are absent.

CDR1 is given as SGHRS and CDR2 as YFSETQ, both from the germline V gene. V is cut by 0 bases and J by 0 bases, and the space between the germline ends is 4 bases. The CDR3 measures 13 amino acids from cysteine to phenylalanine. Just the 39-base CDR3 DNA is kept, in frame starting at base 1. To be included, a participant needed at least one PBMC sample from before ART initiation plus at least two post-ART samples. Treatment was received in the United States of America by all participants with HIV. Before DNA extraction, cryopreserved samples of about 0.95-10 million PBMC were thawed and washed. At the time of the earliest PBMC sample for each participant with HIV, ages ranged from about 20 to 54 years. Per participant, PBMC samples came from 1-4 timepoints prior to ART initiation and 2-8 timepoints following ART initiation, for a median of 7 samples. Serial HIV viral load, CD4+ T-cell count, ART history and demographic data were obtained for every participant. Using a Qiagen kit on a QIAcube, genomic DNA was extracted from unsorted PBMC, with samples processed in batches of 12.

The sequences come from unsorted PBMCs, collected 3.1 years after starting antiretroviral therapy. The TCR sequence derives from a woman in her 50s with HIV. This chain joins TRBV5-1 to TRBJ2-7; the D gene cannot be resolved reliably. The nucleotide sequence is given as TGCGCCAGCAGCTTGGACAACTCCTACGAGCAGTACTTC. The translation is CASSLDNSYEQYF. The reference TRBV5-1 and TRBJ2-7 proteins fill in what lies around the CDR3, so the full variable domain reads KAGVTQTPRYLIKTRGQQVTLSCSPISGHRSVSWYQQTPGQGLQFLFEYFSETQRNKGNFPGRFSGRQFSNSRSEMNVSTLELGDSALYLCASSLDNSYEQYFGPGTRLTVT.